The 25 T cell receptor beta chains presented below share a single source sample, sequenced in a study of Graves' ophthalmopathy and Graves' hyperthyroidism. Beta-chain TCR CDR3 regions were amplified from RNA transcripts. After a first-round RT-PCR with HTBI primers, a second-round multiplex PCR was run. TCRdb re-called the multiplex PCR reads with MiXCR, one entry per CDR3 protein. The sample yields under 400,000 distinct CDR3 sequences, roughly a sixth seen once. The sample taken for sequencing was peripheral blood. All receptors come from an adult man with Graves' ophthalmopathy.

The chain combines TRBV6-2 or TRBV6-3 with TRBJ2-7, with 10 bases matching TRBD2. CDR3 length: 16 amino acids. With 2 bases clipped from V and 4 bases from J, the junction kept 8 bases outside the gene matches. Germline V lookup: CDR1 MNHEY, CDR2 SVGEGT. The CDR3 nucleotides read TGTGCCAGCAGTTACGACCAATTAGCGGGAGGTTACGAGCAGTACTTC. Protein: CASSYDQLAGGYEQYF.

There are many counts of this clonotype. The chain carries TRBV12-3 or TRBV12-4 and TRBJ1-2; the D is unclear. The CDR3 consists of 13 residues. The V end lost 0 bases, the J end lost 6 bases, and 8 bases lay between the germline ends. CDR3 sequence reads: CASSLARGHGYTF. The CDR3 region has the DNA TGTGCCAGCAGTTTAGCGCGGGGTCATGGCTACACCTTC.

This clonotype was seen at least ten times. The chain recombines TRBV6-5 with TRBJ1-3, with a possible D match to TRBD1 (5 bases). This CDR3 comprises 15 residues. Germline lookup yields CDR1 MNHEY and CDR2 SVGAGI. V shed 6 bases and J shed 2 bases, with 14 bases lying between them. For the CDR3, the DNA is TGTGCCAGCAGAGGGACGGTGGATACTGGAAACACCATATATTTT. Translated: CASRGTVDTGNTIYF.

V is TRBV7-9 and J is TRBJ1-1; D unresolved. Germline V gene lookup returns CDR1 SEHNR and CDR2 FQNEAQ (reference sequence). CDR3 length equals 14 residues. V was pared by 4 bases and J by 4 bases, with 13 bases between. CDR3 nucleotide sequence: TGTGCCAGCAGCTCCTCCACATCAGTCACTGAAGCTTTCTTT. It yields the protein CASSSSTSVTEAFF.

This clonotype has at least ten counts. The chain joins TRBV30 to TRBJ1-3; D remains unclear. Trimming cost V 8 bases and J 2 bases, with 13 bases left between them. This CDR3 contains 13 residues. Germline V gene lookup returns CDR1 GTSNPN and CDR2 SVGIG (reference sequence). CDR3: CARRTLTGNTIYF. The CDR3 bases are TGTGCCCGCAGGACTCTAACTGGAAACACCATATATTTT. Drawing the rest from reference TRBV30 and TRBJ1-3, the complete variable domain is SQTIHQWPATLVQPVGSPLSLECTVEGTSNPNLYWYRQAAGRGLQLLFYSVGIGQISSEVPQNLSASRPQDRQFILSSKKLLLSDSGFYLCARRTLTGNTIYFGEGSWLTVV.

This clonotype was counted many times. Written as DNA, the CDR3 is TGTGCCAGCAGTGAACTCCCCGGTTCACCCCTCCACTTT. This encodes CASSELPGSPLHF. The chain has TRBV6-1 and TRBJ1-6; D gene uncertain. Trimming took off 2 bases at V and 9 bases at J, with 8 bases between the two ends. Germline loops: CDR1 MNHNS, CDR2 SASEGT. This CDR3 is 13 amino acids long.

This clonotype has only a few counts. Here the CDR3 DNA reads TGTGCCAGCAGCCAACGGGACAGGGGATTGGGGAACACTGAAGCTTTCTTT. This sequence encodes CASSQRDRGLGNTEAFF. The rearrangement links TRBV4-2 to TRBJ1-1; 10 bases are a match to TRBD1. Germline assignment: CDR1 LGHNA and CDR2 YNFKEQ. The CDR3 is 17 amino acids. Germline trimming cut 2 bases from V and 1 base from J; bases unmatched to any gene: 7.

This clonotype was recorded many times. The V call is TRBV6-5, the J call TRBJ1-5; possible D gene TRBD1, 6 bases. V was shortened by 2 bases and J by 3 bases, with 11 bases between the two germline ends. The V gene's germline CDR1 is MNHEY and CDR2 SVGAGI. The CDR3 loop spans 15 amino acids. CDR3 nucleotides: TGTGCCAGCAGTTACACACAGGGATCCAATCAGCCCCAGCATTTT. Translating gives CASSYTQGSNQPQHF.

This clonotype showed up many times. This chain joins TRBV6-1 and TRBJ2-2; D not certain. Germline V lookup: CDR1 MNHNS, CDR2 SASEGT. The CDR3 extends over 13 amino acids. Trimming took 8 bases from V and 0 from J, leaving 7 bases between them. The CDR3 reads CASPPANTGELFF. The CDR3, as DNA: TGTGCCAGCCCCCCTGCGAACACCGGGGAGCTGTTTTTT.

This clonotype has at least ten counts. The genes are TRBV12-3 or TRBV12-4 and TRBJ1-5; D not certain. The CDR3 has 14 residues. V was shortened by 5 bases and J by 3 bases, with 11 bases between the two germline ends. The CDR3 coding sequence is TGTGCCAGCAGTATAGGCGGGTTCAATCAGCCCCAGCATTTT. Its protein is CASSIGGFNQPQHF.

Concerning this clonotype: One junction end disagrees with the germline gene, perhaps due to a read error. CDR3 sequence reads: CASSPQDRALMNTEAYF. CDR3 nucleotides: TGTGCCAGCAGCCCCCAGGACAGGGCGCTGATGAACACTGAAGCTTACTTT. This chain joins TRBV12-3 or TRBV12-4 and TRBJ1-1, with TRBD1 matching 8 bases. The CDR3 loop spans 17 amino acids.

This clonotype was seen many times. This rearrangement joins TRBV4-3 to TRBJ2-1; TRBD2 matches 16 bases. There are 16 residues in the CDR3. Germline V gene lookup returns CDR1 LGHNA and CDR2 YSLEER. Trimming removed 5 bases from V and 7 bases from J; junction bases left unmatched: 5. CDR3 loop: CASSSTGLAGGNEQFF. CDR3 sequence (DNA): TGCGCCAGCAGCAGCACGGGACTAGCGGGGGGGAATGAGCAGTTCTTC.

This clonotype was counted at least ten times. The chain links TRBV15 to TRBJ2-7; 7 bases are shared with TRBD2. V dropped 4 bases and J dropped 3; count of bases not matched to a gene: 12. CDR3 size: 16 residues. Germline values: CDR1 LNHNV, CDR2 YYDKDF (reference sequence). The CDR3 spells CATSTTHLASGYEQYF. The CDR3 DNA follows: TGTGCCACCAGCACTACACACCTAGCTAGCGGCTACGAGCAGTACTTC.

The chain recombines TRBV9 with TRBJ2-7; possibly TRBD1 for D (6 bases). The germline CDR1 and CDR2 sequences are SGDLS and YYNGEE. Trimming removed 0 bases at V and 6 bases at J, with 7 bases between. The CDR3 extends over 12 amino acids. CDR3 loop: CASSVEGGEQYF. The CDR3 DNA is TGTGCCAGCAGCGTAGAAGGGGGCGAGCAGTACTTC.

In this sample, this clonotype turned up a few times. V is TRBV18 and J is TRBJ2-3; 8 positions match TRBD2. The V gene's germline CDR1 is KGHSH and CDR2 LQKENI. Trimming at V came to 2 bases and at J to 2 bases, leaving 9 bases not matched to a gene. The length of the CDR3 is 17 residues. The CDR3 bases are TGTGCCAGCTCACCATACATCACTAGCGGTTCCACAGATACGCAGTATTTT. Translating it yields CASSPYITSGSTDTQYF.

This clonotype appeared many times. The chain recombines TRBV6-5 with TRBJ1-6; the match to TRBD1 covers 7 bases. Germline-derived CDR1 and CDR2 are MNHEY and SVGAGI. Unmatched junction bases numbered 8, after V lost 4 bases and J lost 8 bases. This CDR3 spans 15 amino acids. This chain's CDR3 is CASSLMIGGDSPLHF. As DNA, the CDR3 is TGTGCCAGCAGTTTAATGATAGGGGGCGATTCACCCCTCCACTTT.

This clonotype was counted a few times. In nucleotides, the CDR3 is TGTGCCAGCGGCCGTGGGGGACATGGCTACACCTTC. Protein sequence: CASGRGGHGYTF. V is TRBV6-1 and J is TRBJ1-2; weak D call: TRBD1 (5 bases). The CDR3 has 12 residues. V gave up 8 bases and J gave up 6 bases, with 13 bases separating them. Germline assignment: CDR1 MNHNS and CDR2 SASEGT.

This clonotype has at least ten counts. The chain carries TRBV6-5 and TRBJ1-1, with D uncertain. The CDR3 runs to 13 residues. With 0 bases removed from V and 3 bases from J, the gap between germline ends came to 5 bases. CDR1 and CDR2 (germline): MNHEY, SVGAGI. This CDR3 reads CASSYSRDTEAFF. CDR3 in DNA: TGTGCCAGCAGTTACTCGAGGGACACTGAAGCTTTCTTT.

This clonotype was observed at least ten times. The chain couples TRBV20-1 to TRBJ1-2; D call uncertain. The V end lost 6 bases, the J end lost 4 bases, and 12 bases lay between the germline ends. The length of the CDR3 is 12 residues. CDR1 is DFQATT and CDR2 is SNEGSKA in the germline V gene (reference sequence). CDR3 region: CSANSNTYGYTF. CDR3 DNA sequence: TGCAGTGCAAACAGTAATACCTATGGCTACACCTTC.

This clonotype was seen many times. The chain links TRBV19 to TRBJ1-5; no reliable D call. This CDR3 comprises 15 residues. Germline V gene lookup returns CDR1 LNHDA and CDR2 SQIVND (reference sequence). V lost 0 bases to trimming and J lost 6 bases, with 12 bases between them. CDR3 region: CASSIDHETGQPQHF. For the CDR3, the DNA is TGTGCCAGTAGTATAGATCATGAGACGGGTCAGCCCCAGCATTTT.

The chain joins TRBV27 to TRBJ2-7; TRBD1 matches 8 bases. The trim removed 6 bases at V and 0 bases at J, leaving 7 bases unmatched. Germline CDR1 reads MNHEY; CDR2 reads SMNVEV (reference sequence). The CDR3 runs to 15 residues. CDR3 coding DNA: TGTGCCAGCAGAAGACAGGGGATTGGCTCCTACGAGCAGTACTTC. Protein sequence: CASRRQGIGSYEQYF.

At least ten counts were recorded for this clonotype. V gene TRBV11-2 combines with J gene TRBJ2-5; D is perhaps TRBD2 (5 bases). CDR1 and CDR2 from the germline V gene are SGHAT and FQNNGV. The CDR3 extends over 15 amino acids. Trimming shortened V by 5 bases and J by 1 base, and 14 bases separated the two germline ends. Here the CDR3 DNA reads TGTGCCAGCAGCCCGCGACCCGGAGGCCAAGAGACCCAGTACTTC. This sequence encodes CASSPRPGGQETQYF.

Ten or more counts support this clonotype. V and J are TRBV6-1 and TRBJ1-2; TRBD1 aligns across 9 bases. After removal of 5 bases from V and 7 bases from J, the junction contained 11 bases not matched to a gene. The CDR3 spans 15 residues. CDR1 and CDR2 from the germline V gene are MNHNS and SASEGT. This CDR3 is CASSPRTGAPFGYTF. Here the CDR3 DNA reads TGTGCCAGCAGTCCAAGGACAGGGGCCCCCTTTGGCTACACCTTC.

In this sample, this clonotype turned up many times. The V and J genes are TRBV19 and TRBJ1-1; the D is unclear. The CDR3 length is 14 residues. Germline values: CDR1 LNHDA, CDR2 SQIVND (reference sequence). V lost 6 bases, J lost 0 bases, and 11 bases lay in between. The CDR3 region is CASSSPGLNTEAFF. In DNA, the CDR3 is TGTGCCAGTAGCAGTCCAGGCTTGAACACTGAAGCTTTCTTT.

This clonotype was counted at least ten times. V usage is TRBV28 and J usage is TRBJ1-1; D gene uncertain. Germline assignment: CDR1 MDHEN and CDR2 SYDVKM. The CDR3 sequence is 11 residues long. Trimming removed 6 bases at V and 11 bases at J, with 13 bases between. CDR3: CASSTARTAFF. In DNA, the CDR3 is TGTGCCAGCAGCACAGCGAGGACGGCTTTCTTT.